This T cell receptor (beta chain) was retrieved from a study of cytomegalovirus exposure and HLA in healthy donors. Findings of the study overall: Prior analysis indicated that the majority of TCR beta V segments exhibited productivity approximately 90% or approximately 30% of the time.

PCR was performed using 60 Vbeta and 13 Jbeta primers. The table came from immunoSEQ multiplex PCR; TCRdb's copy has only in-frame clones and leaves some out. The data show 55,000 to 75,000 clones, approximately 72% seen once. This CDR3 is 19 amino acids long. A note on this clone: What it binds is not known.

The chain couples TRBV21-1 to TRBJ2-7; the table's D call of TRBD1 was not tested on the DNA. TRBV21-1 is recorded as a pseudogene. The receptor comes from a woman in her 30s in good health and CMV-seropositive. Source material: PBMCs. CDR3 nucleotides: TGTGCCAGCAGCAAATCTCCCCCCCACAGTTCAGTAGGTCCCTACGAGCAGTACTTC. Encoded protein: CASSKSPPHSSVGPYEQYF.